This TCR beta chain derives from a study of cytomegalovirus exposure and HLA in healthy donors (dated by TCRdb to 2016 to 2017). With regard to the full study: In an earlier analysis of approximately 500 of the donors, 276 Gb of sequence data and 95 million to 130 million unique TCR beta sequences from 180 million or so T cells were reported. About 300 gigabases of sequencing data and around 87 million unique TCR sequences were included in an early release covering about 700 HLA-typed donors. Of the roughly 430 genotyped donors, approximately 80% fell in the genetic ancestry cluster associated with self-reported Caucasian donors. The study aimed to test whether cataloging public T cell receptors could reveal signatures of past pathogen exposure. The study used immunosequencing to profile the T cell repertoires of several hundred subjects and linked those repertoires to cytomegalovirus serostatus. Besides the first cohort of some 670 subjects, a separate validation cohort made up of 120 or so different subjects was used. To predict cytomegalovirus infection status, the study brought together high-throughput TCR immunosequencing, statistical association of individual TCRs with disease status, and machine learning. In a later analysis, previously published TCR beta repertoires from hundreds of donors were re-analyzed and high-resolution HLA genotyping was added so that TCR occurrence patterns could be studied. Rather than using new phenotypic data, the later analysis identified candidate immune exposures from TCR beta sequences and from how often those sequences occurred across donors. An earlier analysis of approximately 580 of the donors used high-throughput TCR beta sequencing to judge whether each TCR beta V gene segment behaved as functional or pseudogenic. Donor age, sex, ethnicity and CMV serostatus were compiled together with the repertoire data. A later genetic analysis used genome-wide SNP genotypes for about three fifths of the 666 donors, treating that subset as a discovery cohort. Every discovery cohort repertoire had been produced on one sequencing platform. HLA typing included class I and class II loci at four-digit resolution. The number of donors typed differed by locus, with 629-630 for A, B, C, DRB1 and DQB1, around 560 for DQA1, 606 for DPA1, and some 470 for DPB1. Roughly 5 DR-DQ haplotypes were handled as single units for association and clustering because linkage in the cohort was strong. Among roughly 400 genotyped donors of the cohort, an average of approximately 240,000 unique TCR beta nucleotide sequences was sequenced per donor, of which 15% to 20% were non-productive. Here is what the overall study found, with its caveats: A further reported finding was that TCR beta sequences accurately predicted the HLA-A and HLA-B alleles for most subjects in the first cohort. In a later analysis, the rate of TCR association differed among HLA loci, with DRB1 alleles having the most associated TCRs and HLA-C alleles having the fewest. Because some donors lacked HLA typing at each locus, the association tests relied only on the typed subset. In a later analysis, HLA-associated TCR beta chains were found to be more clonally expanded and to have lower generation probabilities than equally common non-associated chains. Across donors, most TCR sequences were observed very rarely, whereas some public TCRs were present in many individuals. Specific HLA alleles were associated with 15,000 to 20,000 TCR beta sequences at a false discovery rate of 0.05 in a later analysis. Three of the identified cytomegalovirus-associated TCR beta chains were confirmed in vitro to be specific for cytomegalovirus antigens. This cohort had only TCR beta chains sequenced, and the lack of alpha or paired-chain data limited which features could be detected. Strong co-occurrence of HLA alleles, especially DR and DQ, made assigning TCR associations to individual alleles difficult. Immune exposure information for the cohort was limited to CMV serostatus. In a later analysis, most CMV-associated TCR beta chains were found to appear HLA-restricted, with HLA associations seemingly driven largely by CMV exposure. Presence/absence analyses assumed roughly uniform sequencing depth across donors, an assumption that may not hold. A later genetic analysis reported fewer N-insertions in productive TCRs among donors in an Asian-associated ancestry cluster than the roughly 670-donor mean. The authors suggested that the approach could potentially be generalized to other disease states and immunological phenotypes. The classifier was reported to diagnose cytomegalovirus status with high specificity and sensitivity in both the original cohort and the validation cohort. The 87-base-pair reads could not distinguish some IMGT-functional V segments, including TRBV6-2 and TRBV6-3, so those segments were excluded. In an earlier analysis of about 600 of the donors, most TCR beta V segments appeared in productive rearrangements about 87% or about 30% of the time, broadly matching IMGT annotations. The sequencing pipeline was judged likely to have produced a cluster of highly shared sequence variants as a technical artifact. Some 16 rarely observed V segments, including chromosome 9 orphons, were excluded from the earlier analysis of approximately 500 of the donors because counts were too low. Several of the top co-occurrence clusters appeared to be linked to parvovirus B19, influenza, CMV and Epstein-Barr virus, according to a later analysis. The study listed 150 to 200 TCR beta chains as associated with cytomegalovirus. A later genetic analysis associated a missense DCLRE1C variant with V-gene and J-gene trimming of TCR beta chains, and an independent cohort replicated the association. Linkage disequilibrium might explain the correlated functional status among segregating V segments, but an unknown experimental factor could not be ruled out.

In regard to this clone: Its cognate antigen has yet to be identified.

Reading the germline V gene gives CDR1 MNHNS and CDR2 SASEGT. V is shortened by 3 bases, J by 3 bases, and the region joining them spans 9 bases. The CDR3 spans 13 residues, from the cysteine through the phenylalanine. Left in the record is the CDR3 DNA by itself, 39 bases read in frame from the first base. The cohort comprised 666 healthy bone marrow donors. All cohort members were sampled while nominally healthy, although unrecorded immune exposures were likely present. The donor tested CMV seronegative, placing the donor among the 350 to 400 seronegative members of the cohort. A peripheral blood sample was provided by each donor, and peripheral blood mononuclear cells were used for TCR beta sequencing. The Qiagen DNeasy Blood Extraction Kit was used to extract genomic DNA from the blood cell samples. Libraries were prepared through the immunoSEQ multiplex PCR assay. A mixture of 60 forward primers for TCR Vbeta segments and 13 reverse primers for TCR Jbeta segments was used in the multiplex PCR. The CDR3 region of rearranged TCR beta genes was amplified from genomic DNA with a multiplex PCR assay. The Illumina HiSeq System was used to sequence the amplified TCR beta libraries as 87-base-pair reads. Regarding the original processing steps: A later analysis tallied approximately 87 million unique TCR beta chains across the 660 or so repertoires, and around 9.9 million of those chains were shared by two or more donors. Raw reads were error-corrected and collapsed into unique sequences by a nearest-neighbor algorithm in which closely related sequences were merged to remove PCR and sequencing errors. To assign V, D and J gene segments, CDR3 sequences were aligned to IMGT reference sequences. For a sequence to be retained, a match of at least six nucleotides was required to both a V gene segment and a J gene segment. Rearrangements were called productive when the CDR3 lacked stop codons and stayed in frame with V and J; all others were non-productive. Following IMGT convention, CDR3 was defined as the stretch from the second conserved V-encoded cysteine to the conserved J-encoded phenylalanine. The earlier analysis of 587 of the donors excluded sequences that lacked an unambiguous match to a single V gene segment. An earlier analysis of 587 of the donors called V segments functional above 56.7% productive rearrangements and segregating when the between-donor standard deviation exceeded 5%. To diagnose cytomegalovirus status from the catalog of TCR beta chain sequences, a statistical classification framework was built. In a later analysis, TCR nucleotide sequences were compared against IMGT/GENE-DB human TR gene sequences so that V and J genes could be assigned. The TCRdist pipeline was used in a later analysis to assign CDR3 sequences and most-parsimonious VDJ recombination scenarios. In a later analysis, each TCR beta chain was defined by its CDR3 amino acid sequence together with its V-gene family, and reads lacking a unique V-gene family were excluded. As a way to deal with suspected cross-contamination and a sequencing artifact, a later analysis dropped approximately 570 nucleotide sequences that were highly shared and had low generation probability. A later analysis calculated a clonal expansion index for each public chain from normalized within-repertoire ranks of inferred template counts. A later analysis computed generation probabilities with a VDJ recombination model fitted to out-of-frame rearrangements, and checked the results against IGoR. A later analysis scored TCR-TCR, TCR-HLA and TCR-CMV co-occurrence with hypergeometric tests, applying a repertoire-size bias correction to TCR pairs. To estimate false discovery rates, a later analysis permuted the HLA or CMV assignments 20 times. A later analysis grouped co-occurring TCRs with DBSCAN, adding TCRdist sequence similarity when clustering within HLA-allele-positive subsets. Repertoires with fewer than 30,000 or more than 120,000 public chains were left out of co-occurrence clustering, as were five repertoires with anomalous nucleotide sharing. TCRdb provides this immuneACCESS table in a form limited to in-frame rearrangements. Some clones are lacking; in checked studies, under half of them reflect an unresolved V gene, and why the rest are absent is not known. From that table come the V and J calls and clone size; the DNA was used to work out D and trimming. The record for this sample contains fewer than 150,000 clones. Of the sample, 2% falls within the top ten clones.

Material for sequencing was PBMCs. This receptor chain uses TRBV6-1 and TRBJ2-7; the D segment cannot be called with confidence. This receptor was taken from a woman aged 55-69 years in good health and CMV-seronegative. CDR3 sequence: CASSDRYGYEQYF. The nucleotide sequence reads TGTGCCAGCAGTGATAGATACGGCTACGAGCAGTACTTC.